Below, 27 T cell receptor beta chains from the same sample are listed, as sequenced in a study of blood T cell repertoires in COVID-19. Here immunoSEQ multiplex PCR was the method, and the copy in TCRdb shows in-frame clones only, minus some. The sample records some 80,000 clones, about 70% being singletons. Sequenced: peripheral blood. The receptors were sampled from a woman older than 75 with active or convalescent COVID-19.

This sequence joins TRBV9 and TRBJ2-3; D gene unclear. The CDR3 extends over 15 amino acids. Germline CDR1 reads SGDLS; CDR2 reads YYNGEE. Deletions cut 4 bases from V and 0 bases from J, with 12 bases between. The CDR3 protein is CASSPLLRSTDTQYF. As DNA, the CDR3 is TGTGCCAGCAGCCCCCTCTTGCGGAGCACAGATACGCAGTATTTT.

The CDR3 bases are TGTGCCACCAGTGACCCGACAGGGGCGATTGAAAAACTGTTTTTT. Its translation: CATSDPTGAIEKLFF. The V and J genes are TRBV24-1 and TRBJ1-4, with 8 bases that match TRBD1. The length of the CDR3 is 15 residues. Unmatched junction bases numbered 7, after V lost 4 bases and J lost 7 bases. Germline CDR1 KGHDR, CDR2 SFDVKD.

This clone has only a few counts. J is TRBJ1-2 and V is TRBV6-5; D is ambiguous. CDR1 is MNHEY and CDR2 is SVGAGI in the germline V gene. The CDR3 loop spans 12 amino acids. V was shortened by 10 bases and J by 6 bases, with 15 bases between the two germline ends. CDR3 in DNA: TGTGCCACTGGGCTCTCTGCCCATGGCTACACCTTC. Its protein product is CATGLSAHGYTF.

The chain is built from TRBV20-1 and TRBJ2-7; 11 bases line up with TRBD2. CDR1 and CDR2 from the germline V gene are DFQATT and SNEGSKA (reference sequence). After removal of 3 bases from V and 4 bases from J, the junction contained 5 bases not matched to a gene. The CDR3 is made up of 14 amino acids. The CDR3 DNA is TGCAGTGCTAGTAGCGGGGGGGCCTTTTACGAGCAGTACTTC. This encodes CSASSGGAFYEQYF.

The V gene is TRBV7-2, the J gene TRBJ1-3, with 9 positions matching TRBD1. V gave up 1 base and J gave up 0 bases; unmatched junction bases: 7. The CDR3 runs 18 residues. Germline CDR1 and CDR2: SGHTA and FQGNSA. The CDR3 DNA reads TGTGCCAGCAGCTTAGTTTCGGGGACAGGGAACTCTGGAAACACCATATATTTT. Translating gives CASSLVSGTGNSGNTIYF.

This rearrangement joins TRBV27 to TRBJ1-4; TRBD1 matches at 8 bases. The J segment lost 2 bases and the V segment lost 7 bases, leaving 3 bases of the junction unmatched. Germline V gene sequence: CDR1 MNHEY, CDR2 SMNVEV (reference sequence). The CDR3 consists of 14 residues. The CDR3 nucleotides are TGTGCCAGCAACAGGGGGGGCACTAATGAAAAACTGTTTTTT. This sequence encodes CASNRGGTNEKLFF.

The chain couples TRBV20-1 to TRBJ1-1; D call uncertain. V was clipped by 5 bases and J by 7 bases, with 11 bases between them. The germline V gene has CDR1 DFQATT and CDR2 SNEGSKA (reference sequence). The CDR3 extends over 11 amino acids. CDR3 nucleotide sequence: TGCAGTGCTGCCGACACCCTTGAAGCTTTCTTT. Its translation is CSAADTLEAFF.

The V gene is TRBV6-5, the J gene TRBJ1-4; D is unclear. The CDR3 totals 12 residues. V lost 5 bases, J lost 8 bases, and 9 bases lay in between. From germline, CDR1 is MNHEY and CDR2 SVGAGI. CDR3 sequence (DNA): TGTGCCAGCAGTCGGACGGGGGAAAAACTGTTTTTT. This encodes CASSRTGEKLFF.

This clone was detected only a few times. This chain connects TRBV5-4 to TRBJ1-2; 8 bases agree with TRBD1. The V segment lost 4 bases and the J segment 4 bases; nucleotides outside the gene matches: 6. Germline V lookup: CDR1 SGHNT, CDR2 YYREEE (reference sequence). The CDR3 runs to 14 residues. The CDR3 here is CASSTGQGLYGYTF. CDR3 in DNA: TGTGCCAGCAGCACCGGACAGGGACTCTATGGCTACACCTTC.

The sample holds a few counts of this clone. The rearrangement uses TRBV3-1 (or the pseudogene TRBV3-2) and TRBJ2-2; no reliable D call. Trimming removed 0 bases at V and 5 bases at J, with 7 bases between. CDR3 size: 14 residues. Germline CDR1 reads LGHDT; CDR2 reads YNNKEL (reference sequence). The CDR3 sequence: CASSQDAVTGELFF. CDR3 DNA sequence: TGTGCCAGCAGCCAAGATGCGGTAACCGGGGAGCTGTTTTTT.

In its sample, this clone was seen once. The chain combines TRBV2 with TRBJ1-5; no clear D gene. Germline V gives CDR1 SNHLY, CDR2 FYNNEI. With 3 bases removed from V and 0 bases from J, the gap between germline ends came to 6 bases. The CDR3 sequence is 14 residues long. The CDR3 loop reads CASSDRNSNQPQHF. CDR3 sequence (DNA): TGTGCCAGCAGTGACAGGAATAGCAATCAGCCCCAGCATTTT.

The chain links TRBV19 to TRBJ1-4; the D gene is possibly TRBD1 (5 bases). This CDR3 has 14 amino acids. Trimming took 7 bases from V and 8 from J, leaving 17 bases between them. CDR1 is LNHDA and CDR2 is SQIVND in the germline V gene (reference sequence). This chain's CDR3 is CASTSGAAQEKLFF. The CDR3 DNA reads TGTGCCAGTACCTCTGGGGCGGCCCAAGAAAAACTGTTTTTT. The variable domain in full, with the rest retrieved from reference TRBV19 and TRBJ1-4, is DGGITQSPKYLFRKEGQNVTLSCEQNLNHDAMYWYRQDPGQGLRLIYYSQIVNDFQKGDIAEGYSVSREKKESFPLTVTSAQKNPTAFYLCASTSGAAQEKLFFGSGTQLSVL.

The chain employs TRBV7-6 and TRBJ2-2; TRBD2 is a possible D gene (6 bases). Looked up from germline, CDR1 is SGHVS and CDR2 is FNYEAQ. CDR3 length: 15 amino acids. V was shortened by 2 bases and J by 7 bases, with 14 bases between the two germline ends. The CDR3 DNA reads TGTGCCAGCAGCTTATATCGGGACTCGGGCGGGGAGCTGTTTTTT. Its translation: CASSLYRDSGGELFF.

This chain uses TRBV6-2 or TRBV6-3 with TRBJ2-2, with TRBD2 identical over 11 bases. V lost 5 bases, J lost 6 bases, and 5 bases stayed unmatched. Germline-derived CDR1 and CDR2 are MNHEY and SVGEGT. This CDR3 contains 15 residues. The CDR3 region has the DNA TGTGCCAGCAGTCGACTAGCGGGGACATCCGGGGAGCTGTTTTTT. Protein sequence: CASSRLAGTSGELFF.

The V gene is TRBV28, the J gene TRBJ1-1; 9 bases agree with TRBD1. The germline gives CDR1 MDHEN, CDR2 SYDVKM. This CDR3 has 12 amino acids. Trimming removed 10 bases from V and 5 bases from J; junction bases left unmatched: 5. In DNA, the CDR3 is TGTGCCACCGTGACAGGGGGGACTGAAGCTTTCTTT. This sequence encodes CATVTGGTEAFF. Variable domain in full (rest from reference TRBV28 and TRBJ1-1): DVKVTQSSRYLVKRTGEKVFLECVQDMDHENMFWYRQDPGLGLRLIYFSYDVKMKEKGDIPEGYSVSREKKERFSLILESASTNQTSMYLCATVTGGTEAFFGQGTRLTVV.

V is TRBV6-4 and J is TRBJ2-3; D call uncertain. Per the germline V gene, CDR1 is MRHNA and CDR2 is SNTAGT. V shed 6 bases and J shed 2 bases, with 12 bases lying between them. The CDR3 runs to 14 residues. CDR3 DNA sequence: TGTGCCAGCAGCCGGTCTTTCAACACAGATACGCAGTATTTT. Its protein is CASSRSFNTDTQYF.

V usage is TRBV5-4 and J usage is TRBJ2-5; TRBD1 matches at 8 bases. Trimming cost V 4 bases and J 1 base; bases outside gene matches: 12. CDR3 length: 17 residues. Germline CDR1 SGHNT, CDR2 YYREEE (reference sequence). Here the CDR3 reads CASSLITGQGPQETQYF. DNA of the CDR3: TGTGCCAGCAGCCTCATCACAGGACAGGGTCCCCAAGAGACCCAGTACTTC.

V usage is TRBV5-1 and J usage is TRBJ2-1; tentative D call: TRBD2 (6 bases). With 0 bases removed from V and 7 bases from J, the gap between germline ends came to 11 bases. The CDR3 length is 14 residues. Germline loops: CDR1 SGHRS, CDR2 YFSETQ. CDR3 bases: TGCGCCAGCAGCTTGGCGGCGGGGATGAATGAGCAGTTCTTC. Translation: CASSLAAGMNEQFF.

The gene calls are TRBV10-3 and TRBJ1-6; tentative D call: TRBD1 (5 bases). Germline CDR1 ENHRY, CDR2 SYGVKD. The ends were cut back, 2 bases at V and 5 bases at J, with 10 bases in the middle. The CDR3 has 15 amino acids. CDR3 sequence reads: CAISEARGNNSPLHF. The DNA for the CDR3 is TGTGCCATCAGTGAGGCGCGGGGCAATAATTCACCCCTCCACTTT.

V gene TRBV19 combines with J gene TRBJ1-1; tentatively, D is TRBD1 (5 bases). This CDR3 is built from 12 residues. Germline V lookup: CDR1 LNHDA, CDR2 SQIVND (reference sequence). Trimming cost V 9 bases and J 1 base, with 9 bases left between them. The CDR3: CASREGNTEAFF. As DNA, the CDR3 is TGTGCCAGCAGGGAAGGGAACACTGAAGCTTTCTTT.

The chain recombines TRBV5-6 with TRBJ1-2; no definite D call. V lost 6 bases, J lost 2 bases, and 11 bases lay in between. The CDR3 runs to 13 residues. CDR1 SGHDT and CDR2 YYEEEE come from the germline V gene. The CDR3 coding sequence is TGTGCCAGCATTTCCCGGGGAAACTATGGCTACACCTTC. The encoded protein is CASISRGNYGYTF.

The rearrangement uses TRBV7-9 and TRBJ2-3, with 8 bases aligning to TRBD2. This CDR3 is 16 amino acids long. V shed 5 bases and J 2 bases; nucleotides not matched to a gene: 9. Germline V gene data show CDR1 as SEHNR and CDR2 as FQNEAQ (reference sequence). In nucleotides, the CDR3 is TGTGCCAGCAGCGCTCTGGCGGGGGGATTCACAGATACGCAGTATTTT. Its translation: CASSALAGGFTDTQYF.

In its sample, this clone was seen a few times. The V call is TRBV30, the J call TRBJ2-7; TRBD1 matches at 9 bases. The germline gives CDR1 GTSNPN, CDR2 SVGIG (reference sequence). The CDR3 contains 14 residues. The junction had 9 bases not matched to a gene; V was cut back by 5 bases and J by 4 bases. The CDR3 DNA is TGTGCCTGGGCCCCTTGGGACAGGGAATACGAGCAGTACTTC. It encodes CAWAPWDREYEQYF.

V usage is TRBV5-6 and J usage is TRBJ1-2; TRBD1 agrees at 10 bases. Per germline, CDR1 SGHDT and CDR2 YYEEEE. The CDR3 length is 14 residues. The V gene end was trimmed by 7 bases and the J gene end by 4 bases; junction bases not matched to a gene: 7. DNA of the CDR3: TGTGCCAGCGGCCGACAGGGGGCTATCTATGGCTACACCTTC. Its translation is CASGRQGAIYGYTF.

The rearrangement links TRBV6-4 to TRBJ1-2; D is undetermined. Per the germline V gene, CDR1 is MRHNA and CDR2 is SNTAGT. V lost 4 bases, J lost 7 bases, and 7 bases lay in between. This CDR3 region has 11 residues. For the CDR3, the DNA is TGTGCCAGCAGTGTCCCCTCTGGCTACACCTTC. This encodes CASSVPSGYTF.

The V call is TRBV25-1, the J call TRBJ2-2; maybe TRBD2 (6 bases). This CDR3 spans 15 amino acids. Trimming pared 5 bases from V and 4 bases from J, leaving 14 bases between. Germline assignment: CDR1 MGHDK and CDR2 SYGVNS. The CDR3 nucleotides read TGTGCCAGCAGTCCCCGGGCGGGGAGCACCGGGGAGCTGTTTTTT. Amino acid sequence: CASSPRAGSTGELFF. The full variable domain, its missing parts supplied by reference TRBV25-1 and TRBJ2-2, is EADIYQTPRYLVIGTGKKITLECSQTMGHDKMYWYQQDPGMELHLIHYSYGVNSTEKGDLSSESTVSRIRTEHFPLTLESARPSHTSQYLCASSPRAGSTGELFFGEGSRLTVL.

The genes are TRBV19 and TRBJ1-1, with D perhaps TRBD1 (6 bases). Trimming cost V 5 bases and J 5 bases, with 24 bases left between them. The CDR3 loop spans 17 amino acids. CDR1 is LNHDA, CDR2 SQIVND, per germline (reference sequence). The CDR3 spells CASSSQQTRTVGTEAFF. The CDR3 nucleotides read TGTGCCAGTAGTTCGCAACAAACAAGGACAGTGGGGACTGAAGCTTTCTTT.